These T cell receptor beta chains were read from a single sample in a study of blood T cell repertoires in COVID-19. Only in-frame clones appear in the TCRdb table, and some are missing; sequencing was by immunoSEQ multiplex PCR. In the table there are 150,000 to 200,000 clones, roughly 87% of which are singletons. Source material: PBMCs or T cells enriched from blood (not recorded which). These TCRs come from a woman aged 45-60 years who had recovered from COVID-19. Each CDR3 is given with its conserved first and last residue. D genes are given only for firm matches. The size of a clone is reported for some rows only, either as once, few or many, or as a class for expanded clones.

v_gene	abundance	d_gene	j_gene	CDR3aa	CDR3nt
TRBV19	.	.	TRBJ1-2	CASSERNLKLYGYTF	TGTGCCAGTAGTGAGAGAAACCTCAAGCTCTATGGCTACACCTTC
TRBV19	.	.	TRBJ2-6	CASRRQVYGANVLTF	TGTGCCAGTAGGAGACAGGTTTATGGGGCCAACGTCCTGACTTTC
TRBV15	.	TRBD1	TRBJ1-3	CATSGGTGSRSGNTIYF	TGTGCCACCAGCGGGGGGACAGGGAGTCGATCTGGAAACACCATATATTTT
TRBV7-9	few	TRBD2	TRBJ2-1	CASSSLGGSWNNEQFF	TGTGCCAGCAGCTCCTTGGGAGGGAGTTGGAACAATGAGCAGTTCTTC
TRBV7-2	.	TRBD2	TRBJ2-5	CASSRRLAGRQETQYF	TGTGCCAGCAGCAGGCGACTAGCGGGTAGACAAGAGACCCAGTACTTC
TRBV27	.	TRBD2	TRBJ2-2	CASSSSGKQLYGELFF	TGTGCCAGCAGTTCCAGCGGGAAGCAGCTCTACGGGGAGCTGTTTTTT
TRBV6-5	.	TRBD1	TRBJ2-1	CASITSDLGDRGQFF	TGTGCCAGCATCACTTCCGACCTCGGCGACAGGGGGCAGTTCTTC
TRBV18	.	.	TRBJ2-3	CASSLSASTDTQYF	TGTGCCAGCTCACTTAGCGCTAGCACAGATACGCAGTATTTT
TRBV30	few	.	TRBJ1-1	CAWGEGSLAFF	TGTGCCTGGGGGGAGGGTAGTCTAGCTTTCTTT
TRBV7-9	.	.	TRBJ1-1	CASSFGSSTEAFF	TGTGCCAGCAGCTTTGGCAGTTCCACTGAAGCTTTCTTT
TRBV2	.	TRBD1	TRBJ1-5	CASSVQGAASPQHF	TGTGCCAGCAGTGTGCAGGGGGCTGCTTCGCCCCAGCATTTT
TRBV9	.	TRBD1	TRBJ1-6	CASSPKGDRAPNSPLHF	TGTGCCAGCAGCCCCAAGGGGGACAGGGCTCCCAATTCACCCCTCCACTTT
TRBV18	.	.	TRBJ1-1	CASSPVMNTEAFF	TGTGCCAGCTCACCCGTAATGAACACTGAAGCTTTCTTT
TRBV27	.	TRBD1	TRBJ1-4	CASKPGQGGEKLFF	TGTGCCAGCAAGCCGGGACAGGGCGGTGAAAAACTGTTTTTT
TRBV28	.	TRBD1	TRBJ1-2	CASSLLGTENYGYTF	TGTGCCAGCAGTCTCCTGGGGACAGAAAACTATGGCTACACCTTC
TRBV14	.	TRBD2	TRBJ2-7	CASSQGTSGRSYEQYF	TGTGCCAGCAGCCAAGGGACTAGCGGGAGATCCTACGAGCAGTACTTC
TRBV28	.	TRBD1	TRBJ1-2	CASSFPYGQGVNYGYTF	TGTGCCAGCAGTTTCCCCTACGGACAGGGGGTAAACTATGGCTACACCTTC
TRBV18	.	.	TRBJ2-7	CASSATATYEQYF	TGTGCCAGCTCAGCGACAGCCACCTACGAGCAGTACTTC
TRBV6-2/TRBV6-3	.	.	TRBJ2-1	CASSYPGLPLGNEQFF	TGTGCCAGCAGTTACCCGGGACTCCCGTTGGGCAATGAGCAGTTCTTC
TRBV6-1	.	TRBD2	TRBJ2-3	CASSVRGAGEADTQYF	TGTGCCAGCAGTGTTCGTGGAGCGGGAGAGGCAGATACGCAGTATTTT
TRBV10-3	.	.	TRBJ2-5	CAISAVRAISHAQETQYF	TGTGCCATCAGTGCTGTCAGGGCCATTTCCCATGCCCAAGAGACCCAGTACTTC
TRBV19	.	TRBD1	TRBJ2-6	CASKGDRGRSGANVLTF	TGTGCCAGTAAGGGGGACAGGGGACGCTCTGGGGCCAACGTCCTGACTTTC